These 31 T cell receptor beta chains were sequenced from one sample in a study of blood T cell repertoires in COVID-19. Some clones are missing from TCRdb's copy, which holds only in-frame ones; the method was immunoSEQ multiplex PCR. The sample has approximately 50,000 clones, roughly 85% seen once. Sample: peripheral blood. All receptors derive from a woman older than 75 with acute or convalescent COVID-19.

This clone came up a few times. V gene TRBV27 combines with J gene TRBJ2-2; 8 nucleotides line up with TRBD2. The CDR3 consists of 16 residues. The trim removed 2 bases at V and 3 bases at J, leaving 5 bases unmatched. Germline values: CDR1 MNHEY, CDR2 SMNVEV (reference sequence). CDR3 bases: TGTGCCAGCAGTTTAGATAGTAGCGGGGACACCGGGGAGCTGTTTTTT. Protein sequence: CASSLDSSGDTGELFF.

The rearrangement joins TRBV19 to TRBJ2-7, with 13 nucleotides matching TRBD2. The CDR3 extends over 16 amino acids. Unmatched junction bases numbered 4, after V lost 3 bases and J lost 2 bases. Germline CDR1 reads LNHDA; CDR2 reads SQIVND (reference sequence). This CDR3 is CASSILGTSGAYEQYF. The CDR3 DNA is TGTGCCAGTAGTATTCTCGGGACTAGCGGGGCCTACGAGCAGTACTTC.

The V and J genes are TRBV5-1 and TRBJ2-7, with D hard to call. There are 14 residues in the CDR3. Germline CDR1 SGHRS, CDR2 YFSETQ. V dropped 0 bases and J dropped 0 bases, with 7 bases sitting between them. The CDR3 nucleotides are TGCGCCAGCAGCTTGGCAGGAAGCTCCTACGAGCAGTACTTC. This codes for CASSLAGSSYEQYF.

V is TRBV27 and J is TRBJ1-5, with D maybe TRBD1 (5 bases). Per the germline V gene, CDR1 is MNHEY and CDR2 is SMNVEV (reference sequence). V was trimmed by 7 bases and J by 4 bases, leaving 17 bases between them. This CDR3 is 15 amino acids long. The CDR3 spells CASKLFSGPNQPQHF. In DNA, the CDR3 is TGTGCCAGCAAATTATTTTCAGGGCCAAATCAGCCCCAGCATTTT.

The DNA for the CDR3 is TGTGCCAGCAGCCGAACCCTTCTAGCGGGGGGGCCCGAGACCCAGTACTTC. Its protein is CASSRTLLAGGPETQYF. J is TRBJ2-5 and V is TRBV6-6; 12 bases match TRBD2. The CDR3 loop spans 17 amino acids. With V trimmed by 6 bases and J by 5 bases, 13 bases remained unmatched. Germline V gene data show CDR1 as MNHNY and CDR2 as SVGAGI (reference sequence).

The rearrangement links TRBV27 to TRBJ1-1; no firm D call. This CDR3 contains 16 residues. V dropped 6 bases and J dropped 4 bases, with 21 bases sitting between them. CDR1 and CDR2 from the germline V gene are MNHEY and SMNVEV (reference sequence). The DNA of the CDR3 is TGTGCCAGCAGACCCCTGTTGGGCCCACGGGGCACTGAAGCTTTCTTT. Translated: CASRPLLGPRGTEAFF.

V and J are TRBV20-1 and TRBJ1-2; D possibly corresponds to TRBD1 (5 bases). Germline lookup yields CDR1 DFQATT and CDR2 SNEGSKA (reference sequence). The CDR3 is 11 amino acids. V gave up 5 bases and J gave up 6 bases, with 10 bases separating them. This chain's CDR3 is CSARSGNGYTF. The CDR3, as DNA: TGCAGTGCTCGGTCAGGGAATGGCTACACCTTC.

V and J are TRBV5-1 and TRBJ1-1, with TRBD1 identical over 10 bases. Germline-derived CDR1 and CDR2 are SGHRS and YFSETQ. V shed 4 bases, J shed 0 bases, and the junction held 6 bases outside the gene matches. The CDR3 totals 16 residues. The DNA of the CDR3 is TGCGCCAGCAGCAGAGGACAGGGGGGTATGAACACTGAAGCTTTCTTT. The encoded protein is CASSRGQGGMNTEAFF.

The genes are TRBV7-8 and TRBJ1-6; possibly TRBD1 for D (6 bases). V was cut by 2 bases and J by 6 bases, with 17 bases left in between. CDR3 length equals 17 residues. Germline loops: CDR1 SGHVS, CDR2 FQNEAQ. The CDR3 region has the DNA TGTGCCAGCAGCTTATCCTCTCGGGGGGCTCGTAATTCACCCCTCCACTTT. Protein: CASSLSSRGARNSPLHF.

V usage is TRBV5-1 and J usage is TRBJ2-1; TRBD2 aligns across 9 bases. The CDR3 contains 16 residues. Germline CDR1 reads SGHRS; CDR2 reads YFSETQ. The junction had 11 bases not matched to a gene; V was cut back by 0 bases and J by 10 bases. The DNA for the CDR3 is TGCGCCAGCAGCTTGGGTGGCGGGGGGGCCTCAGGGGAGCAGTTCTTC. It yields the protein CASSLGGGGASGEQFF.

The CDR3 loop is CASTQGGNQPQHF. Here the CDR3 DNA reads TGTGCCAGCACCCAGGGGGGCAATCAGCCCCAGCATTTT. The J gene is TRBJ1-5, the V gene TRBV12-3 or TRBV12-4, with TRBD1 identical over 7 bases. The junction had 2 bases not matched to a gene; V was cut back by 7 bases and J by 2 bases. This CDR3 is built from 13 residues.

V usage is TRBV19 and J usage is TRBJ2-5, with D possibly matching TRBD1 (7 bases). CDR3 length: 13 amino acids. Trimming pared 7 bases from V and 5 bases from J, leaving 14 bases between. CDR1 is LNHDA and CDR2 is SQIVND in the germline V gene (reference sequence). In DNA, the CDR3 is TGTGCCAGTAATTCAGGGGGGCAGGAGACCCAGTACTTC. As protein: CASNSGGQETQYF.

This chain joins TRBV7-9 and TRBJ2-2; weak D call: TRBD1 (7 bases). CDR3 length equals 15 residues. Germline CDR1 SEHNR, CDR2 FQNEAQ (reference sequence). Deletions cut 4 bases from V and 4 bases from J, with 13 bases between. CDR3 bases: TGTGCCAGCAGCTCAGGGACAGCGGGCACCGGGGAGCTGTTTTTT. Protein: CASSSGTAGTGELFF.

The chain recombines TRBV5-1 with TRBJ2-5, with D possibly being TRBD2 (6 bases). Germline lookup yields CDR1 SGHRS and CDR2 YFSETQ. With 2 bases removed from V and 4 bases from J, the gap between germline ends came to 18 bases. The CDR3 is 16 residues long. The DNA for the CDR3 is TGCGCCAGCAGCTTCTCGGGACTCCCTAAGGGAGAGACCCAGTACTTC. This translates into CASSFSGLPKGETQYF. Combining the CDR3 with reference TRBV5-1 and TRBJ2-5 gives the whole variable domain KAGVTQTPRYLIKTRGQQVTLSCSPISGHRSVSWYQQTPGQGLQFLFEYFSETQRNKGNFPGRFSGRQFSNSRSEMNVSTLELGDSALYLCASSFSGLPKGETQYFGPGTRLLVL.

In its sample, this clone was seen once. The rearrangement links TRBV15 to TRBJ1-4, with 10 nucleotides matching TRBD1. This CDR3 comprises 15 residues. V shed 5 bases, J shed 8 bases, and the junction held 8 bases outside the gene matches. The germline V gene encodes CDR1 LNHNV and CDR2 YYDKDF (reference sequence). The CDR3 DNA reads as TGTGCCACCAGCGCCCGGACAGGGGGGAAGGAAAAACTGTTTTTT. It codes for CATSARTGGKEKLFF.

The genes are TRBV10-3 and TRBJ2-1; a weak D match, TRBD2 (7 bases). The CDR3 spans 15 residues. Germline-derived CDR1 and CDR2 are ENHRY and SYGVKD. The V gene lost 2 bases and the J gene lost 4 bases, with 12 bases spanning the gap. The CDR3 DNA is TGTGCCATCAGTGAGCGCGGGGGCCCTTACAATGAGCAGTTCTTC. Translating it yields CAISERGGPYNEQFF.

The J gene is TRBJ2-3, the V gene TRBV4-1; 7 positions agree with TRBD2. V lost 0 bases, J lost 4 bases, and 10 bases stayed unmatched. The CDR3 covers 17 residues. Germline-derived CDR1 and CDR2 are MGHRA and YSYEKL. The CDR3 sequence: CASSQEKRGGIADTQYF. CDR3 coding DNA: TGCGCCAGCAGCCAAGAAAAGCGGGGAGGCATCGCAGATACGCAGTATTTT.

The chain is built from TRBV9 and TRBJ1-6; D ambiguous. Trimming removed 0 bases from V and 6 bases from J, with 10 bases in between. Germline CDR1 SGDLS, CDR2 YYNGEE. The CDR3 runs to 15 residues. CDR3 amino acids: CASSVGESGNSPLHF. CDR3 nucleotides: TGTGCCAGCAGCGTAGGTGAATCGGGTAATTCACCCCTCCACTTT.

DNA of the CDR3: TGTGCCAGCAGCCAGGGGGCGAATTCACCCCTCCACTTT. Translating it yields CASSQGANSPLHF. The V and J genes are TRBV12-3 or TRBV12-4 and TRBJ1-6, with TRBD1 matching 8 bases. V shed 6 bases and J 7 bases; nucleotides not matched to a gene: 2. This CDR3 is 13 amino acids long.

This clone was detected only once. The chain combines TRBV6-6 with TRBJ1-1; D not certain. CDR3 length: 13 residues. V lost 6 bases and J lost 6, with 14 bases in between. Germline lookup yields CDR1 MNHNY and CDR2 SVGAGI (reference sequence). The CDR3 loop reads CASRKDTHPEAFF. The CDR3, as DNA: TGTGCCAGCAGAAAAGACACTCACCCTGAAGCTTTCTTT.

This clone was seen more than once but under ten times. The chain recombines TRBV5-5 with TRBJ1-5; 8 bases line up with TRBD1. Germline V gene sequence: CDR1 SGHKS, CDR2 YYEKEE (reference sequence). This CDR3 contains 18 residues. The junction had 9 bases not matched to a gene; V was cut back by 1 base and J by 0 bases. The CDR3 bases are TGTGCCAGCAGCTTGACAGGGGGGAACGGTTATAGCAATCAGCCCCAGCATTTT. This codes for CASSLTGGNGYSNQPQHF.

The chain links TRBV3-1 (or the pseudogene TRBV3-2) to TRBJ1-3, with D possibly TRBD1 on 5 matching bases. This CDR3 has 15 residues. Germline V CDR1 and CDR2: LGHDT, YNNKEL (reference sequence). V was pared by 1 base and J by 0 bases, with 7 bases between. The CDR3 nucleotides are TGTGCCAGCAGCCAAGGGGGCCACTCTGGAAACACCATATATTTT. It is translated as CASSQGGHSGNTIYF.

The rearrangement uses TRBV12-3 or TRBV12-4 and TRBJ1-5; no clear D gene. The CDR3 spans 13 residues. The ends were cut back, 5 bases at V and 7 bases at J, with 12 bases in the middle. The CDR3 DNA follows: TGTGCCAGCAGTACCCAGGAGGGCCAGCCCCAGCATTTT. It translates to CASSTQEGQPQHF.

The CDR3 loop reads CASSDPRDDGNYGYTF. As DNA, the CDR3 is TGTGCCAGCAGTGATCCCCGGGATGACGGTAACTATGGCTACACCTTC. V usage is TRBV25-1 and J usage is TRBJ1-2; D is ambiguous. Trimming cost V 3 bases and J 1 base, with 15 bases left between them. The CDR3 consists of 16 residues. Germline V CDR1 and CDR2: MGHDK, SYGVNS.

The CDR3 sequence is CASSPSEMGTDTQYF. Here the CDR3 DNA reads TGTGCCAGCAGTCCCTCCGAGATGGGCACAGATACGCAGTATTTT. The chain carries TRBV27 and TRBJ2-3; no clear D gene. The CDR3 contains 15 residues. Deletions cut 5 bases from V and 1 base from J, with 13 bases between. Germline V gene lookup returns CDR1 MNHEY and CDR2 SMNVEV (reference sequence).

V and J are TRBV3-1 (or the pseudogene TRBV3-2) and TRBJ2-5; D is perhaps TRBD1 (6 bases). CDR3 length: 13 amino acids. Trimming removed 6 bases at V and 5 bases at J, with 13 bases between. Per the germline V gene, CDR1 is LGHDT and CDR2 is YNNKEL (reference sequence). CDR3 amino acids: CASRRQERETQYF. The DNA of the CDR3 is TGTGCCAGCAGGAGACAGGAGAGGGAGACCCAGTACTTC.

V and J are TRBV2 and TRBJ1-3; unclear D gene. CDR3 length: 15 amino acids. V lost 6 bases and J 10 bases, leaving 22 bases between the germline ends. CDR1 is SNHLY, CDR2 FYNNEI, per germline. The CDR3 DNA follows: TGTGCCAGCAGCGCCTCAAGGGCGGAGGGTAATACCATATATTTT. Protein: CASSASRAEGNTIYF.

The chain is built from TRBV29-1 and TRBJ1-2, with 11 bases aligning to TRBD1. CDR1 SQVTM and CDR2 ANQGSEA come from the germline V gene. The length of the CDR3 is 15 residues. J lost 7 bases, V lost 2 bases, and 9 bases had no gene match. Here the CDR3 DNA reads TGCAGCGTTGAATTCGTTGGGACAGGGGGTTTTGGCTACACCTTC. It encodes CSVEFVGTGGFGYTF.

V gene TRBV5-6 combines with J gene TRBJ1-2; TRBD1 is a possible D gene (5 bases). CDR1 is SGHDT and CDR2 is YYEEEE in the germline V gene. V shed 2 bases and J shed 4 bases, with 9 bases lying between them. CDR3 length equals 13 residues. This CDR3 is CASSFRDLYGYTF. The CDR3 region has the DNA TGTGCCAGCAGCTTCAGGGATCTCTATGGCTACACCTTC.

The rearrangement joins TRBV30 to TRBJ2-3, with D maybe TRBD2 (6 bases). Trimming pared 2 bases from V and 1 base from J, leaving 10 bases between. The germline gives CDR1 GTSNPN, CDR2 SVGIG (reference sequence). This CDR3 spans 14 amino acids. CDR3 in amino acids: CAWSTGGGTDTQYF. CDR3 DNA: TGTGCCTGGAGTACCGGCGGGGGCACAGATACGCAGTATTTT.

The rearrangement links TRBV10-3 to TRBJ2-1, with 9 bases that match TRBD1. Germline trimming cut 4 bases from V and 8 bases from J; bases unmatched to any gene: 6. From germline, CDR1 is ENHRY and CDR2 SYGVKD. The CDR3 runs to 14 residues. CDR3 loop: CAISVGQGGDEQFF. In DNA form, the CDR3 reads TGTGCCATCAGTGTGGGACAGGGTGGCGATGAGCAGTTCTTC.